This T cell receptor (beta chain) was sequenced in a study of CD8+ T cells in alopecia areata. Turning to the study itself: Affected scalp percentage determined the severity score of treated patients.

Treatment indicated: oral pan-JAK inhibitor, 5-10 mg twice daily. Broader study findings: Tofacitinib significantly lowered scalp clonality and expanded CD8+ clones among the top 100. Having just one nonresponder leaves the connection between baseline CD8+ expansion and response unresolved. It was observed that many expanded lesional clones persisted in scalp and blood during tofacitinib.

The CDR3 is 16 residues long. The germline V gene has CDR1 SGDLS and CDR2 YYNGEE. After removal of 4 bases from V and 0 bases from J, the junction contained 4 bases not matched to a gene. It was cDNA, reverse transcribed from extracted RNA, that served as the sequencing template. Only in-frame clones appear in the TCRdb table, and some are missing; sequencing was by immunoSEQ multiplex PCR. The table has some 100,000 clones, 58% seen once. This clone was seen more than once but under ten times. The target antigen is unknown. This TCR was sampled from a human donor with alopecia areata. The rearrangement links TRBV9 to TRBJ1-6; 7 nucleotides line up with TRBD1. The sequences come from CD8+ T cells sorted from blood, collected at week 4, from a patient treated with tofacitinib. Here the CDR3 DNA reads TGTGCCAGCAGCCCAGGGGGGAGCTCCTATAATTCACCCCTCCACTTT. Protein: CASSPGGSSYNSPLHF.